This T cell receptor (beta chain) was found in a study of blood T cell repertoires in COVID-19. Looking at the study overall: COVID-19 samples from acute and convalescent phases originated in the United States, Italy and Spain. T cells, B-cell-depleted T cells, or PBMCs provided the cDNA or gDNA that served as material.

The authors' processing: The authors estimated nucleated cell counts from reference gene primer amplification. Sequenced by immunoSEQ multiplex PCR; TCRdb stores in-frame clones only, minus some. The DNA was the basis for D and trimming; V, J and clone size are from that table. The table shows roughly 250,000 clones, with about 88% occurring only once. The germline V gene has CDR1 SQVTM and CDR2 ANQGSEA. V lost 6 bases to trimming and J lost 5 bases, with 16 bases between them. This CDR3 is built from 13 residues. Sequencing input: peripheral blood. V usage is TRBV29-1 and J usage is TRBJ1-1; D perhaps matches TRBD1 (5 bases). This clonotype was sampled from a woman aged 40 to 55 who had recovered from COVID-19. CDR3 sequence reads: CSVKQGGGTEAFF. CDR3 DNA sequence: TGCAGCGTGAAGCAAGGTGGGGGGACTGAAGCTTTCTTT.